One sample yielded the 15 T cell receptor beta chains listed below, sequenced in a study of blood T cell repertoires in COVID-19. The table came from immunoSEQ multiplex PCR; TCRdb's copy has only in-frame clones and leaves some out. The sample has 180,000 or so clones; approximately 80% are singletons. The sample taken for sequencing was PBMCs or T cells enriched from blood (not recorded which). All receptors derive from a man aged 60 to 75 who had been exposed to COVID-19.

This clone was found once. CDR3 DNA sequence: TGTGCCAGCAGTTACTCTCTCAGGGACGAGCAGTACTTC. Translation gives CASSYSLRDEQYF. This chain joins TRBV6-7 and TRBJ2-7; a possible D gene is TRBD1 (5 bases). TRBV6-7 is an open reading frame, and its role is uncertain. V lost 0 bases and J lost 5, with 8 bases in between. The CDR3 spans 13 residues.

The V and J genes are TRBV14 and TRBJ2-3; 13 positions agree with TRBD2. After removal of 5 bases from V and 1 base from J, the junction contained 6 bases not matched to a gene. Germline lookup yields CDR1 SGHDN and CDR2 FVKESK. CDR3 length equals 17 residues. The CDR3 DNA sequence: TGTGCCAGCAGCGCGGGACTAGCGGGAACGCGCACAGATACGCAGTATTTT. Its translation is CASSAGLAGTRTDTQYF.

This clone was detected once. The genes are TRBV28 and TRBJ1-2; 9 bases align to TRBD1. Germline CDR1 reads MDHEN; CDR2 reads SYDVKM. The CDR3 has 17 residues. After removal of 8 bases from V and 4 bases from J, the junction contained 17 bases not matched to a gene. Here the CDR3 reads CASVTWGQGVAGYGYTF. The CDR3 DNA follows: TGTGCCAGCGTGACTTGGGGACAGGGAGTTGCGGGCTATGGCTACACCTTC.

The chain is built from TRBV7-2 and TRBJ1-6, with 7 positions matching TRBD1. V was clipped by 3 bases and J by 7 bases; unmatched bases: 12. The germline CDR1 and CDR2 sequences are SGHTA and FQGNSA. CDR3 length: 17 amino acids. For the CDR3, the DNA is TGTGCCAGCAGCTTTCTACAGGGGTCTATGATCAATTCACCCCTCCACTTT. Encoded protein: CASSFLQGSMINSPLHF.

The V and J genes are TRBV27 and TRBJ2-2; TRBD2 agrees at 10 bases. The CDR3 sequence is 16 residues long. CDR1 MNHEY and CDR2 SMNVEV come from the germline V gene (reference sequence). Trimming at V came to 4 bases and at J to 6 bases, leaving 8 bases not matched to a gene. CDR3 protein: CASSYRTSGPPGELFF. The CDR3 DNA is TGTGCCAGCAGTTATCGGACTAGCGGACCTCCCGGGGAGCTGTTTTTT.

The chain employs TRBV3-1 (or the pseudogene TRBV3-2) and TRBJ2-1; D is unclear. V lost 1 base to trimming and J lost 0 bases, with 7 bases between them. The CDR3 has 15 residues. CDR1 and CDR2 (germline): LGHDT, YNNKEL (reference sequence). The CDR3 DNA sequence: TGTGCCAGCAGCCAAGCCCTAACCTCCTACAATGAGCAGTTCTTC. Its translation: CASSQALTSYNEQFF.

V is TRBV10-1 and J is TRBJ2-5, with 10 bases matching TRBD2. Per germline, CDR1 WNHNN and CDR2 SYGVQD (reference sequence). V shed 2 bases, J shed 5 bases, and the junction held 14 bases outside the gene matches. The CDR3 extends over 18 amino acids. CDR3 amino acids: CASSESGKREGLGETQYF. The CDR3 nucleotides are TGCGCCAGCAGTGAGAGTGGTAAGCGGGAGGGCCTGGGGGAGACCCAGTACTTC.

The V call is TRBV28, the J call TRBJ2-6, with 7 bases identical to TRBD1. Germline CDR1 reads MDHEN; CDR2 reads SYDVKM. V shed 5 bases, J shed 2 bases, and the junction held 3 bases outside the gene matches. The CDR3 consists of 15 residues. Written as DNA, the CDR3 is TGTGCCAGCAGTCGGGACAGCGCTGGGGCCAACGTCCTGACTTTC. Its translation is CASSRDSAGANVLTF.

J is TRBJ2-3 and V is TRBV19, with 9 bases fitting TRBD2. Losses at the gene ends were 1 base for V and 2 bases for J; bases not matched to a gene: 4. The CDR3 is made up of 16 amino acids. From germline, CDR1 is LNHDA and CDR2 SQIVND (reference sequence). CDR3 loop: CASSIGLAGLTDTQYF. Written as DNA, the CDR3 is TGTGCCAGTAGTATAGGGCTAGCGGGACTCACAGATACGCAGTATTTT.

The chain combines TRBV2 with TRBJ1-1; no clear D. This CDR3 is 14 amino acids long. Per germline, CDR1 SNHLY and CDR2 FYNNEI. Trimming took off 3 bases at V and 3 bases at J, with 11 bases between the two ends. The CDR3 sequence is CASSDSGGYTEAFF. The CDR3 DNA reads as TGTGCCAGCAGTGATTCTGGCGGTTACACTGAAGCTTTCTTT.

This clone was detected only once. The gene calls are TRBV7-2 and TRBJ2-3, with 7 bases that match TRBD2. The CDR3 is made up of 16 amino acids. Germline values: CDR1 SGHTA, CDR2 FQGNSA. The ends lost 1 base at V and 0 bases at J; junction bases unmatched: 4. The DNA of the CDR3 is TGTGCCAGCAGCTTAGACCTAGCGGTGAGCACAGATACGCAGTATTTT. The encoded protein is CASSLDLAVSTDTQYF.

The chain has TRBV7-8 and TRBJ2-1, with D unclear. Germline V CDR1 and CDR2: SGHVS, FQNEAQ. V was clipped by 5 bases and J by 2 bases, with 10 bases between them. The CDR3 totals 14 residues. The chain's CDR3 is CASSPVATYNEQFF. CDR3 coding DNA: TGTGCCAGCAGCCCGGTCGCGACCTACAATGAGCAGTTCTTC.

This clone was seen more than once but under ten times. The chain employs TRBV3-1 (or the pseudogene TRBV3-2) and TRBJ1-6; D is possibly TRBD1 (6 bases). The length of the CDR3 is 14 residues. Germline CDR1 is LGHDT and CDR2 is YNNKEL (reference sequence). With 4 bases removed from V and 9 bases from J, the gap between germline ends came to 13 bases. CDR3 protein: CASSPGTTISPLHF. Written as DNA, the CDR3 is TGTGCCAGCAGCCCCGGGACAACGATTTCACCCCTCCACTTT.

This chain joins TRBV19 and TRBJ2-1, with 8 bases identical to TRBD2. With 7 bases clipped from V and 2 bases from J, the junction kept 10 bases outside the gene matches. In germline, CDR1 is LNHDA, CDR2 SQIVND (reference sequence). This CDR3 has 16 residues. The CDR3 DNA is TGTGCCAGTACCAACCTCCCAGCGGGAGCCTACAATGAGCAGTTCTTC. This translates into CASTNLPAGAYNEQFF. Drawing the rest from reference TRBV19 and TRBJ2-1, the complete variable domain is DGGITQSPKYLFRKEGQNVTLSCEQNLNHDAMYWYRQDPGQGLRLIYYSQIVNDFQKGDIAEGYSVSREKKESFPLTVTSAQKNPTAFYLCASTNLPAGAYNEQFFGPGTRLTVL.

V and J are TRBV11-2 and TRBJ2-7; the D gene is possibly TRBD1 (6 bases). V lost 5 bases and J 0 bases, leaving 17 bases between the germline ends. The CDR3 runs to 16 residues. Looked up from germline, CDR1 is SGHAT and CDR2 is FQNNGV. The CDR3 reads CASSNSDRAVSYEQYF. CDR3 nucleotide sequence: TGTGCCAGCAGCAACTCGGACAGAGCTGTCTCCTACGAGCAGTACTTC.